The 4 T cell receptor beta chains reported below all come from one sample, sequenced in a study of cytomegalovirus exposure and HLA in healthy donors. PCR involved 60 Vbeta and 13 Jbeta primers. Sequencing used immunoSEQ multiplex PCR; TCRdb keeps in-frame clones, though not all of them. The repertoire consists of some 190,000 clones, with 81% occurring once and the leading ten covering around 3.6%. The sequenced material came from PBMCs. Source of these receptors: a man between 40 and 49 years old in good health and CMV-seropositive.

The V and J genes are TRBV15 and TRBJ1-2; possibly TRBD1 for D (5 bases). The V gene's germline CDR1 is LNHNV and CDR2 YYDKDF (reference sequence). Trimming took 0 bases from V and 0 from J, leaving 8 bases between them. This CDR3 spans 15 amino acids. The DNA of the CDR3 is TGTGCCACCAGCAGAGATGGGACTACTAACTATGGCTACACCTTC. It is translated as CATSRDGTTNYGYTF. The entire variable domain, with the rest obtained from reference TRBV15 and TRBJ1-2, is as follows: DAMVIQNPRYQVTQFGKPVTLSCSQTLNHNVMYWYQQKSSQAPKLLFHYYDKDFNNEADTPDNFQSRRPNTSFCFLDIRSPGLGDTAMYLCATSRDGTTNYGYTFGSGTRLTVV.

This clone was seen only once. The V call is TRBV28, the J call TRBJ1-2, with 7 bases matching TRBD1. The junction had 14 bases not matched to a gene; V was cut back by 3 bases and J by 4 bases. CDR1 is MDHEN, CDR2 SYDVKM, per germline. The CDR3 consists of 17 residues. DNA of the CDR3: TGTGCCAGCAGTTTCAGTTTTGACAGGGCCGTTCTCTATGGCTACACCTTC. Translating it yields CASSFSFDRAVLYGYTF.

The sample holds a few counts of this clone. This chain joins TRBV7-9 and TRBJ2-7; D is unclear. The germline V gene has CDR1 SEHNR and CDR2 FQNEAQ (reference sequence). V was clipped by 4 bases and J by 6 bases, with 10 bases between them. This CDR3 has 12 amino acids. Here the CDR3 DNA reads TGTGCCAGCAGCTCCCTCCGAGGCGAGCAGTACTTC. Protein sequence: CASSSLRGEQYF.

The chain combines TRBV29-1 with TRBJ2-7; tentative D call: TRBD1 (6 bases). The CDR3 has 15 amino acids. V lost 5 bases to trimming and J lost 2 bases, with 19 bases between them. Germline CDR1 is SQVTM and CDR2 is ANQGSEA. CDR3 region: CSVSYKEKGAYEQYF. In DNA, the CDR3 is TGCAGCGTTTCCTACAAGGAAAAGGGGGCCTACGAGCAGTACTTC.